This TCR beta chain came from a study of blood T cells in healthy people across ages. Study outcomes and limitations: Investigators treated diversity estimates from one million T cells as underestimates.

Together with a sample-barcoded 5' primer, a J-beta primer mix was included in a second PCR lasting about 7 to 12 cycles. Every sample gave at least 2.5 million paired-end reads containing CDR3. TCRdb re-called the 5' RACE reads through MiXCR, storing one row per CDR3 protein. The sample includes 550,000 to 600,000 distinct CDR3 sequences, around half seen only once; the top ten take approximately 25%. For this clonotype: Its antigen remains unknown.

The germline V gene encodes CDR1 SQVTM and CDR2 ANQGSEA. Trimming removed 8 bases from V and 3 bases from J, with 15 bases in between. The CDR3 is made up of 13 amino acids. Caucasian individuals from Russia who were healthy and aged roughly 6 to 95 acted as donors. Drawing of peripheral blood yielded about 9.8 milliliters from each donor. Sequenced material: blood. This TCR came from a man aged 80 or over in good health. The chain is built from TRBV29-1 and TRBJ2-3; TRBD1 is a possible D gene (5 bases). CDR3 sequence reads: CSIQIQGTDTQYF. The CDR3 DNA reads as TGCAGCATTCAAATCCAGGGAACAGATACGCAGTATTTT.